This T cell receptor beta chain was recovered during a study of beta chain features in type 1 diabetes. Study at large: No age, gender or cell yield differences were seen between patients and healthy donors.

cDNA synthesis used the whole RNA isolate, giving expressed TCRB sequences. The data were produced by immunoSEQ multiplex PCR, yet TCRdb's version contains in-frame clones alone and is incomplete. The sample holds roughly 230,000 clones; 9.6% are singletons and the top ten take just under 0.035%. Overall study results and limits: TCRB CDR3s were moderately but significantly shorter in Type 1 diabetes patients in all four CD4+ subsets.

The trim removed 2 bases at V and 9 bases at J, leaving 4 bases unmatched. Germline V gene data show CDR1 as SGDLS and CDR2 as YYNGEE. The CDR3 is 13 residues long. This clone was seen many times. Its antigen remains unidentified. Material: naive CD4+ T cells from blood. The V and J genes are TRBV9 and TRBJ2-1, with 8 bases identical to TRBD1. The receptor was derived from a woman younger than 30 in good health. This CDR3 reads CASSVRTGREQFF. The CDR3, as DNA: TGTGCCAGCAGCGTTAGGACAGGGCGTGAGCAGTTCTTC.